Listed here is a single TCR beta chain. The antigen remains unidentified. Specified treatment: approximately 9-day PBMC culture with coronavirus spike peptide pools or control peptides (ViraFEST assay). From the unexposed donor, CD4+ T cells were collected ahead of the COVID-19 pandemic (2011-2018). The data stem from a study of vaccination and CD4 T cells after COVID-19. Oncomine TCR Beta short-read sequencing was applied to DNA from cultured CD4+ T cells. CD4+ T cells were cultured, and genomic DNA was extracted from them. One entry per CDR3 protein, called by TCRdb with MiXCR from the PCR reads. The sample carries 9,500 to 10,000 distinct CDR3 sequences, around three fifths recorded once. Study outcomes and limitations: Early post-infection timepoints were not included, and relatively few convalescent patients were studied.

This clonotype originated in a human donor in good health. Material: CD4+ T cells from blood, cultured in vitro.

The CDR3 coding sequence is TGTGCCAGCAGTTACTCGATAGGCCGGACAGGGCTCGGTCGGACTGAAGCTTTCTTT. Translating gives CASSYSIGRTGLGRTEAFF. The chain uses TRBV6-5 and TRBJ1-1, with 8 bases matching TRBD1. This CDR3 is 19 amino acids long. V shed 0 bases, J shed 5 bases, and the junction held 17 bases outside the gene matches. Germline CDR1 MNHEY, CDR2 SVGAGI.